One and the same sample provided the 28 T cell receptor beta chains below, sequenced in a study of vaccination effects on CD4 cells after COVID-19. CD4+ T cell isolation took place after about nine days of culture. Libraries were prepared by immunoSEQ multiplex PCR; TCRdb keeps only in-frame clonotypes and omits some of them. Of about 50,000 clones in the sample, about 83% were seen once. Their target antigens are unknown. The sequencing here drew on CD4+ T cells from PBMCs cultured without peptide, taken before COVID-19 vaccination. These receptors originate from a human donor who received a COVID-19 vaccine.

The rearrangement joins TRBV4-1 to TRBJ2-7; 11 nucleotides align to TRBD2. This CDR3 region has 19 residues. Looked up from germline, CDR1 is MGHRA and CDR2 is YSYEKL. The V gene end was trimmed by 0 bases and the J gene end by 0 bases; junction bases not matched to a gene: 10. The chain's CDR3 is CASSQEPPLAGGFSYEQYV. The CDR3 DNA sequence: TGCGCCAGCAGCCAAGAGCCCCCTCTAGCGGGGGGATTCTCCTACGAGCAGTACGTC.

The chain recombines TRBV30 with TRBJ1-2, with 7 bases lining up with TRBD1. The length of the CDR3 is 14 residues. Trimming cost V 4 bases and J 5 bases; bases outside gene matches: 10. The germline CDR1 and CDR2 sequences are GTSNPN and SVGIG (reference sequence). CDR3 region: CAWNPKGARYGYTF. For the CDR3, the DNA is TGTGCCTGGAACCCCAAGGGGGCCCGGTATGGCTACACCTTC.

This clone occurred once. This sample includes further DNA sequences coding for the same CDR3. DNA for the CDR3: TGTGCCAGCTCACCACAGGGAGAGAACACTGAAGCTTTCTTT. This codes for CASSPQGENTEAFF. V usage is TRBV18 and J usage is TRBJ1-1; D gene ambiguous. CDR3 length: 14 amino acids. Germline V gives CDR1 KGHSH, CDR2 LQKENI. Trimming took 1 base from V and 1 from J, leaving 7 bases between them.

The chain combines TRBV4-1 with TRBJ2-5; 9 bases map to TRBD2. V gave up 1 base and J gave up 5 bases; unmatched junction bases: 14. Germline V gives CDR1 MGHRA, CDR2 YSYEKL. CDR3 length: 18 amino acids. CDR3 amino acids: CASSQGAGSGGPGETQYF. The CDR3 bases are TGCGCCAGCAGCCAAGGTGCGGGGAGCGGGGGGCCAGGGGAGACCCAGTACTTC.

This rearrangement joins TRBV7-3 to TRBJ1-1; possible D gene TRBD1, 6 bases. Germline V gene lookup returns CDR1 SGHTA and CDR2 FQGTGA. V lost 2 bases to trimming and J lost 0 bases, with 7 bases between them. This CDR3 region has 14 residues. Written as DNA, the CDR3 is TGTGCCAGCAGCTTAGGGGGCCTGAACACTGAAGCTTTCTTT. Translated, it gives CASSLGGLNTEAFF.

This clone was seen a few times. The chain carries TRBV18 and TRBJ2-1, with D possibly matching TRBD1 (6 bases). Trimming pared 4 bases from V and 4 bases from J, leaving 14 bases between. Germline V gene sequence: CDR1 KGHSH, CDR2 LQKENI. CDR3 length equals 15 residues. CDR3 amino acids: CASSLTTGTYNEQFF. The DNA of the CDR3 is TGTGCCAGCTCACTGACGACAGGTACATACAATGAGCAGTTCTTC.

V and J are TRBV12-5 and TRBJ2-2, with 8 bases matching TRBD2. Germline loops: CDR1 LGHNT, CDR2 FRNRAP. The V segment lost 3 bases and the J segment 6 bases; nucleotides outside the gene matches: 18. This CDR3 spans 19 amino acids. CDR3 amino acids: CASGLSGPLGTSKAGELFF. For the CDR3, the DNA is TGTGCTAGTGGTTTATCGGGGCCTTTAGGGACTAGTAAGGCCGGGGAGCTGTTTTTT. Full variable domain (remainder filled in from reference TRBV12-5 and TRBJ2-2): DARVTQTPRHKVTEMGQEVTMRCQPILGHNTVFWYRQTMMQGLELLAYFRNRAPLDDSGMPKDRFSAEMPDATLATLKIQPSEPRDSAVYFCASGLSGPLGTSKAGELFFGEGSRLTVL.

This chain uses TRBV12-3 or TRBV12-4 with TRBJ2-5; no clear D. The CDR3 runs 13 residues. Between the trimmed V and J ends, which lost 4 bases and 7 bases, there was a span of 13 bases. CDR3 bases: TGTGCCAGCAGTTACACTGGAGAGCGGACCCAGTACTTC. It codes for CASSYTGERTQYF.

This clone came up a few times. The chain uses TRBV7-2 and TRBJ1-2; a weak D match, TRBD1 (6 bases). V was trimmed by 1 base and J by 7 bases, leaving 13 bases between them. CDR3 length: 14 residues. CDR1 is SGHTA and CDR2 is FQGNSA in the germline V gene. The CDR3 DNA reads TGTGCCAGCAGCTTAGAGGCAGGGGTCTCTGGCTACACCTTC. Its translation is CASSLEAGVSGYTF.

The rearrangement uses TRBV10-3 and TRBJ1-4; TRBD1 agrees at 10 bases. Germline values: CDR1 ENHRY, CDR2 SYGVKD. The CDR3 runs 16 residues. J gave up 4 bases and V 10 bases, and 12 bases lay outside the gene matches. The CDR3 reads CASAGQGGPNNEKLFF. The CDR3 DNA follows: TGTGCCAGCGCCGGACAGGGGGGGCCCAATAATGAAAAACTGTTTTTT.

The chain carries TRBV18 and TRBJ2-5; TRBD2 agrees at 7 bases. Germline values: CDR1 KGHSH, CDR2 LQKENI. Trimming took 3 bases from V and 4 from J; bases not matched to a gene: 14. The CDR3 has 17 amino acids. The CDR3 nucleotides read TGTGCCAGCTCACCCCGACTAGCCTCGGGGGTAACAGAGACCCAGTACTTC. Residues: CASSPRLASGVTETQYF.

This clone has only a few counts. V and J are TRBV24-1 and TRBJ2-1, with 10 positions matching TRBD2. This CDR3 has 16 residues. V was pared by 4 bases and J by 7 bases, with 9 bases of the junction left unmatched. Germline values: CDR1 KGHDR, CDR2 SFDVKD. The CDR3 protein is CATSDPGLAADNEQFF. CDR3 DNA: TGTGCCACCAGTGACCCAGGACTAGCGGCTGATAATGAGCAGTTCTTC.

The chain recombines TRBV7-9 with TRBJ2-2; no firm D call. Trimming took 4 bases from V and 0 from J, leaving 9 bases between them. The CDR3 totals 15 residues. Germline lookup yields CDR1 SEHNR and CDR2 FQNEAQ (reference sequence). In DNA, the CDR3 is TGTGCCAGCAGCTCTGTAGGAGCGAACACCGGGGAGCTGTTTTTT. It codes for CASSSVGANTGELFF.

This chain links TRBV6-1 with TRBJ1-5; TRBD1 might be the D (5 bases). The germline V gene encodes CDR1 MNHNS and CDR2 SASEGT. The CDR3 contains 16 residues. Trimming stripped 6 bases from V and 0 bases from J, with 15 bases between. The CDR3 coding sequence is TGTGCCAGCAGCGAACGGGGCAGTTATAGCAATCAGCCCCAGCATTTT. Translated, it gives CASSERGSYSNQPQHF.

The chain carries TRBV7-8 and TRBJ1-5; unclear D gene. The CDR3 length is 16 residues. The germline V gene has CDR1 SGHVS and CDR2 FQNEAQ. Trimming removed 2 bases at V and 3 bases at J, with 14 bases between. In DNA form, the CDR3 reads TGTGCCAGCAGCTTAACCGGACTCGCGCTCAATCAGCCCCAGCATTTT. Translation: CASSLTGLALNQPQHF.

The rearrangement links TRBV5-4 to TRBJ1-1, with 7 bases aligning to TRBD1. Trimming took 5 bases from V and 0 from J; bases not matched to a gene: 10. The CDR3 extends over 16 amino acids. CDR1 and CDR2 from the germline V gene are SGHNT and YYREEE (reference sequence). The DNA for the CDR3 is TGTGCCAGCAGGAGAGGACAGGCCAATATGAACACTGAAGCTTTCTTT. Its protein product is CASRRGQANMNTEAFF.

For the CDR3, the DNA is TGTGCCAGCAGCCAAGATCGTCAAAGGGTTGGCTACACCTTC. Its protein is CASSQDRQRVGYTF. The chain recombines TRBV14 with TRBJ1-2; D remains ambiguous. V was shortened by 0 bases and J by 7 bases, with 12 bases between the two germline ends. The length of the CDR3 is 14 residues. Germline loops: CDR1 SGHDN, CDR2 FVKESK.

The genes are TRBV4-1 and TRBJ1-4; D gene ambiguous. Germline V gene lookup returns CDR1 MGHRA and CDR2 YSYEKL. The CDR3 length is 17 residues. The ends were cut back, 1 base at V and 0 bases at J, with 12 bases in the middle. The CDR3 spells CASSQVRQITTNEKLFF. CDR3 coding DNA: TGCGCCAGCAGCCAAGTTCGGCAGATAACAACTAATGAAAAACTGTTTTTT.

This clone was seen only a few times. The chain uses TRBV7-2 and TRBJ2-7; unclear D gene. Between the trimmed V and J ends, which lost 1 base and 3 bases, there was a span of 4 bases. Germline CDR1 reads SGHTA; CDR2 reads FQGNSA. The CDR3 loop spans 12 amino acids. The CDR3 here is CASSLVGYEQYV. In nucleotides, the CDR3 is TGTGCCAGCAGCTTAGTTGGCTACGAGCAGTACGTC.

A note on this clone: A read error may account for a junction end that differs from germline. This chain uses TRBV6-6 with TRBJ2-1; D is ambiguous. The germline V gene encodes CDR1 MNHNY and CDR2 SVGAGI (reference sequence). This CDR3 contains 14 residues. The CDR3 is CAGSPSFARNEQFF. The CDR3 coding sequence is TGTGCCGGCAGCCCTAGTTTTGCGCGTAATGAGCAGTTCTTC.

The chain couples TRBV6-5 to TRBJ1-4; tentative D call: TRBD1 (6 bases). V lost 8 bases and J lost 5, with 12 bases in between. CDR1 and CDR2 (germline): MNHEY, SVGAGI. There are 13 residues in the CDR3. CDR3 in DNA: TGTGCCAGCGGGGGGACACCGAATGAAAAACTGTTTTTT. As protein: CASGGTPNEKLFF.

J is TRBJ1-1 and V is TRBV19, with D uncertain. Trimming cost V 7 bases and J 0 bases, with 12 bases left between them. The CDR3 has 14 residues. Germline values: CDR1 LNHDA, CDR2 SQIVND (reference sequence). The CDR3 spells CASISSRVNTEAFF. The CDR3 DNA sequence: TGTGCCAGTATTTCCTCCCGGGTGAACACTGAAGCTTTCTTT.

The chain recombines TRBV21-1 with TRBJ2-7; the D call in the table, TRBD1, was not verified against the DNA. TRBV21-1 is termed a pseudogene. The CDR3 contains 15 residues. CDR3 nucleotide sequence: TGTGCCAGCAGCAAACGCCGGGACACCCGATACGAGCAGTACGTC. It codes for CASSKRRDTRYEQYV.

V and J are TRBV5-1 and TRBJ2-3; D unresolved. The CDR3 loop spans 14 amino acids. The ends were cut back, 4 bases at V and 0 bases at J, with 9 bases in the middle. CDR1 SGHRS and CDR2 YFSETQ come from the germline V gene. The CDR3 is CASSVGSSTDTQYF. The CDR3 bases are TGCGCCAGCAGCGTGGGGTCAAGCACAGATACGCAGTATTTT.

CDR3 sequence (DNA): TGTGCCAGCAGCTTAGTTGACGGAACTGAAGCTTTCTTT. Its protein product is CASSLVDGTEAFF. The V gene is TRBV7-9, the J gene TRBJ1-1; D gene uncertain. Germline V gene lookup returns CDR1 SEHNR and CDR2 FQNEAQ (reference sequence). The CDR3 contains 13 residues. V gave up 1 base and J gave up 5 bases, with 8 bases separating them.

This clone was seen a few times. V and J are TRBV24-1 and TRBJ1-1; no firm D call. The CDR3 loop spans 13 amino acids. The germline gives CDR1 KGHDR, CDR2 SFDVKD. The V end was cut by 1 base, the J end by 5 bases, with 7 bases between. CDR3 region: CATSDFFATEAFF. CDR3 DNA: TGTGCCACCAGTGATTTTTTTGCGACTGAAGCTTTCTTT.

The chain links TRBV24-1 to TRBJ2-3, with 8 bases identical to TRBD1. Germline CDR1 is KGHDR and CDR2 is SFDVKD. This CDR3 comprises 14 residues. The ends lost 5 bases at V and 4 bases at J; junction bases unmatched: 4. CDR3 nucleotides: TGTGCCACCAGTGCTCCGGACAGGGCAGATACGCAGTATTTT. Translated: CATSAPDRADTQYF.

The chain employs TRBV7-8 and TRBJ2-7; the match to TRBD2 covers 9 bases. Germline loops: CDR1 SGHVS, CDR2 FQNEAQ. The CDR3 length is 16 residues. The J segment lost 0 bases and the V segment lost 4 bases, leaving 7 bases of the junction unmatched. The CDR3: CASSSGLAGNSYEQYV. DNA for the CDR3: TGTGCCAGCAGCTCTGGTCTAGCGGGGAACTCCTACGAGCAGTACGTC.